The 9 T cell receptor beta chains reported below all come from one sample, sequenced in a study of response to subunit inactivated influenza vaccine. TCRdb called the RT-PCR reads again in MiXCR, with one record for every CDR3 protein. Among about 520,000 distinct CDR3 sequences, 25% were seen once, and the ten largest hold about 1.9%. The material was CD4+ T cells sorted from PBMCs, obtained roughly 5 days after vaccination. These receptors all stem from a man in his fifties or sixties who received an inactivated influenza vaccine.

This clonotype was recorded a few times. The chain uses TRBV5-1 and TRBJ2-5; weak D call: TRBD1 (6 bases). The germline gives CDR1 SGHRS, CDR2 YFSETQ. The CDR3 has 14 amino acids. Trimming cost V 5 bases and J 0 bases, with 11 bases left between them. The CDR3 spells CASRKDSNQETQYF. CDR3 sequence (DNA): TGCGCCAGCAGGAAGGACAGCAACCAAGAGACCCAGTACTTC.

V gene TRBV5-1 combines with J gene TRBJ2-1; D may be TRBD2 (5 bases). This CDR3 has 15 residues. CDR1 and CDR2 from the germline V gene are SGHRS and YFSETQ. Trimming removed 7 bases at V and 3 bases at J, with 17 bases between. Here the CDR3 reads CASRGGEDFYNEQFF. CDR3 nucleotides: TGCGCCAGCCGCGGAGGCGAGGATTTCTACAATGAGCAGTTCTTC.

The chain joins TRBV29-1 to TRBJ1-1; a possible D gene is TRBD1 (5 bases). The V and J ends lost 6 bases and 6 bases respectively, with 14 bases between them. The CDR3 spans 12 residues. Germline V CDR1 and CDR2: SQVTM, ANQGSEA. For the CDR3, the DNA is TGCAGCGTGGGTTCACTGGGGGCTGAAGCTTTCTTT. It is translated as CSVGSLGAEAFF.

This clonotype was seen more than once but under ten times. The chain employs TRBV29-1 and TRBJ2-3, with TRBD1 identical over 7 bases. CDR1 and CDR2 (germline): SQVTM, ANQGSEA. V shed 5 bases, J shed 4 bases, and the junction held 6 bases outside the gene matches. The CDR3 sequence is 13 residues long. Written as DNA, the CDR3 is TGCAGCGTTTCCCAGGGGGTCCCAGATACGCAGTATTTT. This codes for CSVSQGVPDTQYF.

This clonotype has just a few counts. This chain connects TRBV21-1 to TRBJ2-7; the table's D call, TRBD2, has no DNA check behind it. TRBV21-1 is listed as a pseudogene. The CDR3 is 18 amino acids. The CDR3 nucleotides are TGTGCCAGCAGCAAAGGAGCCGAGGGCGGGAGGGACTCCTACGAGCAGTACTTC. As protein: CASSKGAEGGRDSYEQYF.

The chain employs TRBV15 and TRBJ2-5; a possible D gene is TRBD1 (6 bases). The germline V gene encodes CDR1 LNHNV and CDR2 YYDKDF (reference sequence). The CDR3 covers 14 residues. V lost 0 bases, J lost 5 bases, and 10 bases lay in between. Here the CDR3 reads CATSRDGGWETQYF. CDR3 DNA sequence: TGTGCCACCAGCAGAGATGGGGGCTGGGAGACCCAGTACTTC.

In this sample, this clonotype turned up a few times. One junction end disagrees with the germline gene, perhaps due to a read error. The V and J genes are TRBV10-3 and TRBJ1-1; TRBD1 agrees at 8 bases. The CDR3 sequence is 16 residues long. CDR1 ENHRY and CDR2 SYGVKD come from the germline V gene. CDR3 DNA: TGTGCCTTCAGTGAGGGCAGGGGGCGCCGGAACACTGAAGCTTTCTTT. Amino acid sequence: CAFSEGRGRRNTEAFF.

This clonotype appeared a few times. J is TRBJ2-7 and V is TRBV4-2; possibly TRBD1 for D (5 bases). Trimming took 0 bases from V and 2 from J, leaving 11 bases between them. CDR1 LGHNA and CDR2 YNFKEQ come from the germline V gene. The CDR3 length is 15 residues. As DNA, the CDR3 is TGTGCCAGCAGCCAAGATCAGGGCAGACCCTACGAGCAGTACTTC. As protein: CASSQDQGRPYEQYF.

V is TRBV4-3 and J is TRBJ2-7; D remains ambiguous. V gave up 8 bases and J gave up 2 bases, with 13 bases separating them. CDR3 length equals 13 residues. CDR1 and CDR2 (germline): LGHNA, YSLEER. Here the CDR3 DNA reads TGCGCCAGCGGCCTCGGCGAAACCTACGAGCAGTACTTC. This codes for CASGLGETYEQYF.